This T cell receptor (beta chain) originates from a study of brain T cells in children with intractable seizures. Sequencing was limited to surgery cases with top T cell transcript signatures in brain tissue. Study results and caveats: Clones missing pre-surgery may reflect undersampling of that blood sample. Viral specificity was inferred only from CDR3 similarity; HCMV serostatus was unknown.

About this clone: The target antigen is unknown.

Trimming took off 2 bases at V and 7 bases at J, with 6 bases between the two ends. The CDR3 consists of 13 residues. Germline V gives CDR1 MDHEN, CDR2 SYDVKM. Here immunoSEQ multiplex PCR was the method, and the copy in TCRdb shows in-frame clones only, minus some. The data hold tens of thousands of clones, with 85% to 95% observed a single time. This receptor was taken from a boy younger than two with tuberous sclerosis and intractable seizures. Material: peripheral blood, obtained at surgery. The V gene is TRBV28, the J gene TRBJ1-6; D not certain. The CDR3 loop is CASSLKRNSPLHF. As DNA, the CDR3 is TGTGCCAGCAGTTTAAAGCGAAATTCACCCCTCCACTTT.